A single sample is the source of the 27 T cell receptor beta chains below, sequenced in a study of T cells after somatic rescue of genetic block. TCRdb's table, derived via immunoSEQ multiplex PCR, lists solely in-frame clones and lacks some. This sample has 60,000 to 75,000 clones; roughly nine tenths occur once, and the top ten carry around 3%. Sequencing was done on a sample of peripheral blood mononuclear cells (PBMCs). The receptors originated from a man aged 35 to 55.

V usage is TRBV6-5 and J usage is TRBJ1-6; the D is unclear. Per germline, CDR1 MNHEY and CDR2 SVGAGI. Trimming took off 5 bases at V and 8 bases at J, with 10 bases between the two ends. This CDR3 is 13 amino acids long. The CDR3 bases are TGTGCCAGCAGTCCCCACGCCCATTCACCCCTCCACTTT. Translating it yields CASSPHAHSPLHF.

The gene calls are TRBV19 and TRBJ1-4, with 7 bases aligning to TRBD1. This CDR3 contains 16 residues. Germline CDR1 LNHDA, CDR2 SQIVND (reference sequence). Germline trimming cut 3 bases from V and 8 bases from J; bases unmatched to any gene: 12. CDR3 residues: CASSIESSADREKLFF. CDR3 nucleotide sequence: TGTGCCAGTAGTATTGAGAGTTCGGCGGACAGGGAAAAACTGTTTTTT.

V is TRBV28 and J is TRBJ1-1; D gene ambiguous. The CDR3 is 13 amino acids. The germline V gene has CDR1 MDHEN and CDR2 SYDVKM. The V end was cut by 2 bases, the J end by 1 base, with 5 bases between. CDR3 DNA sequence: TGTGCCAGCAGTTTAGAAGGGAACACTGAAGCTTTCTTT. It translates to CASSLEGNTEAFF.

The chain carries TRBV4-3 and TRBJ2-5; 7 bases agree with TRBD1. Gene TRBJ2-7 matches the end of the DNA better, so the J call may be wrong. The germline V gene encodes CDR1 LGHNA and CDR2 YSLEER. The CDR3 spans 13 residues. In nucleotides, the CDR3 is TGCGCCAGCAGCCCCCGACAGGGCTACGAGCAGTACTTC. Protein sequence: CASSPRQGYEQYF.

The count of this clone is one. The genes are TRBV2 and TRBJ2-7; D not resolved. This CDR3 has 12 amino acids. Germline CDR1 reads SNHLY; CDR2 reads FYNNEI. Deletions cut 5 bases from V and 2 bases from J, with 7 bases between. DNA of the CDR3: TGTGCCAGCAGTCATACGGCCTACGAGCAGTACTTC. Protein: CASSHTAYEQYF.

V is TRBV15 and J is TRBJ1-1, with D possibly TRBD1 on 5 matching bases. The V end was cut by 5 bases, the J end by 5 bases, with 18 bases between. The CDR3 contains 15 residues. Germline CDR1 is LNHNV and CDR2 is YYDKDF (reference sequence). The CDR3 is CATSPPRGEGTEAFF. DNA for the CDR3: TGTGCCACCAGCCCGCCACGAGGAGAGGGGACTGAAGCTTTCTTT.

J is TRBJ2-2 and V is TRBV15; D possibly corresponds to TRBD1 (6 bases). Looked up from germline, CDR1 is LNHNV and CDR2 is YYDKDF (reference sequence). V lost 0 bases and J 5 bases, leaving 13 bases between the germline ends. CDR3 length equals 16 residues. In nucleotides, the CDR3 is TGTGCCACCAGCAGAGATCCTGCCAGGGGAACCGGGGAGCTGTTTTTT. Protein sequence: CATSRDPARGTGELFF.

The chain combines TRBV5-4 with TRBJ2-3; 9 positions match TRBD2. Germline V gene data show CDR1 as SGHNT and CDR2 as YYREEE (reference sequence). J lost 2 bases, V lost 4 bases, and 8 bases had no gene match. The CDR3 sequence is 16 residues long. CDR3: CASSAASGVFTDTQYF. In DNA form, the CDR3 reads TGTGCCAGCAGCGCGGCTAGCGGGGTTTTCACAGATACGCAGTATTTT.

CDR3 bases: TGTGCCAGCAGTTACTTACAGGGGTCGGGGGAGCTGTTTTTT. It is translated as CASSYLQGSGELFF. The gene calls are TRBV6-6 and TRBJ2-2, with TRBD1 identical over 7 bases. From germline, CDR1 is MNHNY and CDR2 SVGAGI (reference sequence). The V and J ends lost 1 base and 8 bases, in that order; junction bases with no gene match: 4. The CDR3 is made up of 14 amino acids.

The rearrangement links TRBV4-2 to TRBJ2-1; 10 bases agree with TRBD1. Per germline, CDR1 LGHNA and CDR2 YNFKEQ. The CDR3 loop spans 15 amino acids. J was trimmed by 7 bases and V by 5 bases; bases with no gene match: 8. The CDR3 loop reads CASSDRQGAVNEQFF. CDR3 DNA: TGTGCCAGCAGCGACCGACAGGGGGCTGTAAATGAGCAGTTCTTC.

The chain joins TRBV2 to TRBJ2-5; no clear D gene. The CDR3 consists of 14 residues. The ends were cut back, 2 bases at V and 9 bases at J, with 16 bases in the middle. Germline CDR1 SNHLY, CDR2 FYNNEI. The CDR3 sequence is CASSEFLQVAAQYF. Here the CDR3 DNA reads TGTGCCAGCAGTGAATTTCTGCAAGTTGCCGCCCAGTACTTC.

This rearrangement joins TRBV5-6 to TRBJ2-5; D not resolved. Germline lookup yields CDR1 SGHDT and CDR2 YYEEEE. This CDR3 is built from 13 residues. The germline V and J ends were trimmed by 4 bases and 5 bases, with 12 bases remaining between them. CDR3 DNA sequence: TGTGCCAGCAGCCCGGACCCCAGCGAGACCCAGTACTTC. Translating it yields CASSPDPSETQYF.

The chain has TRBV5-1 and TRBJ2-3; TRBD1 is a possible D gene (6 bases). The CDR3 runs 14 residues. The germline V and J ends were trimmed by 3 bases and 4 bases, with 12 bases remaining between them. CDR1 is SGHRS and CDR2 is YFSETQ in the germline V gene. For the CDR3, the DNA is TGCGCCAGCAGCTCGGACAGTCTTGCAGATACGCAGTATTTT. It yields the protein CASSSDSLADTQYF. The variable domain in full, with the rest retrieved from reference TRBV5-1 and TRBJ2-3, is KAGVTQTPRYLIKTRGQQVTLSCSPISGHRSVSWYQQTPGQGLQFLFEYFSETQRNKGNFPGRFSGRQFSNSRSEMNVSTLELGDSALYLCASSSDSLADTQYFGPGTRLTVL.

CDR3 protein: CASSLARLGAFNEQFF. CDR3 nucleotide sequence: TGTGCCAGCAGCTTAGCGCGTCTAGGAGCTTTCAATGAGCAGTTCTTC. The rearrangement links TRBV7-8 to TRBJ2-1; D is unclear. Germline CDR1 SGHVS, CDR2 FQNEAQ. This CDR3 is 16 amino acids long. Trimming pared 0 bases from V and 6 bases from J, leaving 15 bases between.

This chain connects TRBV6-1 to TRBJ1-5, with a weak D call TRBD1 (6 bases). The CDR3 runs 14 residues. Germline V gene sequence: CDR1 MNHNS, CDR2 SASEGT. Trimming pared 10 bases from V and 2 bases from J, leaving 15 bases between. The CDR3 DNA is TGTGCCATTACAAGCAGGGGACGCAATCAGCCCCAGCATTTT. Protein: CAITSRGRNQPQHF.

This chain connects TRBV2 to TRBJ2-3; TRBD2 matches 11 bases. This CDR3 comprises 16 residues. Germline loops: CDR1 SNHLY, CDR2 FYNNEI. V was pared by 6 bases and J by 2 bases, with 7 bases of the junction left unmatched. CDR3 DNA sequence: TGTGCCAGCAGGCCAATAGCGGGGGGGGTCACAGATACGCAGTATTTT. It specifies CASRPIAGGVTDTQYF.

The CDR3: CASSLGGNPNTGELFF. The CDR3 DNA follows: TGCGCCAGCAGCTTGGGAGGCAACCCGAACACCGGGGAGCTGTTTTTT. V is TRBV5-1 and J is TRBJ2-2; unclear D gene. This CDR3 region has 16 residues. Germline values: CDR1 SGHRS, CDR2 YFSETQ. Trimming left V 0 bases short and J 0 bases short, with 9 bases between.

Comment on this clone: At one of its ends the junction is not consistent with the germline gene, which may arise from a read error. The chain employs TRBV7-9 and TRBJ1-4; D is possibly TRBD1 (6 bases). This CDR3 region has 14 residues. Germline V gene sequence: CDR1 SEHNR, CDR2 FQNEAQ (reference sequence). CDR3 protein: CASSIGQPNEKLFF. The CDR3 DNA reads TGTGCCAGCAGCATCGGACAGCCTAACGAAAAACTGTTTTTT.

The rearrangement uses TRBV9 and TRBJ2-5; TRBD2 agrees at 11 bases. V was clipped by 0 bases and J by 2 bases; unmatched bases: 6. CDR1 and CDR2 from the germline V gene are SGDLS and YYNGEE. The CDR3 sequence is 17 residues long. CDR3 bases: TGTGCCAGCAGCGTAGGAGCTAGCGGGAGGTTTCAAGAGACCCAGTACTTC. It codes for CASSVGASGRFQETQYF.

The CDR3: CASTDPAHYEQFF. The CDR3 DNA is TGTGCCAGCACCGATCCGGCCCACTATGAGCAGTTCTTC. This rearrangement joins TRBV27 to TRBJ2-1; D gene unclear. The CDR3 has 13 amino acids. Trimming left V 7 bases short and J 8 bases short, with 15 bases between. Germline V gene data show CDR1 as MNHEY and CDR2 as SMNVEV (reference sequence).

The V and J genes are TRBV2 and TRBJ2-1, with 7 bases that match TRBD2. CDR1 SNHLY and CDR2 FYNNEI come from the germline V gene. The CDR3 extends over 14 amino acids. J was trimmed by 3 bases and V by 4 bases; bases with no gene match: 3. The CDR3 spells CASSGGGVYNEQFF. The CDR3 DNA is TGTGCCAGCAGTGGGGGAGGGGTCTACAATGAGCAGTTCTTC.

The chain is built from TRBV19 and TRBJ1-4; 7 positions match TRBD1. CDR3 length equals 13 residues. Germline CDR1 is LNHDA and CDR2 is SQIVND (reference sequence). V shed 4 bases and J 7 bases; nucleotides not matched to a gene: 3. CDR3 protein: CASSTRTGEKLFF. The CDR3 DNA sequence: TGTGCCAGTAGTACTAGGACAGGTGAAAAACTGTTTTTT.

This chain links TRBV4-1 with TRBJ2-5; D is perhaps TRBD1 (6 bases). The CDR3 is made up of 15 amino acids. Trimming stripped 4 bases from V and 5 bases from J, with 17 bases between. From germline, CDR1 is MGHRA and CDR2 YSYEKL. CDR3 in amino acids: CASSPGFRGKETQYF. The DNA for the CDR3 is TGCGCCAGCAGCCCGGGTTTCAGGGGCAAGGAGACCCAGTACTTC.

CDR3 DNA sequence: TGTGCCAGTAGTCCGGGGGGGAACACTGAAGCTTTCTTT. Its protein product is CASSPGGNTEAFF. V gene TRBV19 combines with J gene TRBJ1-1; the D gene is possibly TRBD1 (5 bases). Germline CDR1 LNHDA, CDR2 SQIVND (reference sequence). This CDR3 spans 13 amino acids. V was cut by 5 bases and J by 1 base, with 8 bases left in between.

The chain links TRBV2 to TRBJ1-1, with D unresolved. Trimming removed 6 bases from V and 0 bases from J, with 11 bases in between. This CDR3 comprises 14 residues. Germline assignment: CDR1 SNHLY and CDR2 FYNNEI. CDR3 region: CASSGFFMNTEAFF. CDR3 DNA: TGTGCCAGCAGCGGGTTCTTCATGAACACTGAAGCTTTCTTT.

The rearrangement links TRBV11-3 to TRBJ2-3, with D uncertain. Germline V gives CDR1 SGHNT, CDR2 YENEEA. This CDR3 is 14 amino acids long. Trimming pared 0 bases from V and 7 bases from J, leaving 11 bases between. The CDR3 DNA reads TGTGCCAGCAGCTTAGATATGGCCCCCTATACGCAGTATTTT. This encodes CASSLDMAPYTQYF. Full variable domain (outside the CDR3, taken from reference TRBV11-3 and TRBJ2-3): EAGVVQSPRYKIIEKKQPVAFWCNPISGHNTLYWYLQNLGQGPELLIRYENEEAVDDSQLPKDRFSAERLKGVDSTLKIQPAELGDSAVYLCASSLDMAPYTQYFGPGTRLTVL.

The rearrangement links TRBV9 to TRBJ2-2, with a tentative D call TRBD1 (5 bases). Per germline, CDR1 SGDLS and CDR2 YYNGEE. The V end was cut by 4 bases, the J end by 6 bases, with 10 bases between. CDR3 length: 13 residues. The CDR3 bases are TGTGCCAGCAGCCAAGGGGTGGCCGGGGAGCTGTTTTTT. Translated: CASSQGVAGELFF.